Listed below are T cell receptor beta chains from one sample, sequenced in a study of T cells in Graves' hyperthyroidism and ophthalmopathy. TCRdb re-called the multiplex PCR reads with MiXCR, one entry per CDR3 protein. The table lists roughly 280,000 distinct CDR3 sequences, 15% to 20% of them singletons. The sample consisted of blood. The receptor source for this set is a woman in her sixties with Graves' ophthalmopathy. CDR3s leave out the opening cysteine and the closing phenylalanine or tryptophan. Size is omitted from some rows. Given values are once, few, many or a class for expanded clones.

size,J,V,CDR3
many,TRBJ2-2,TRBV11-2,ASSLLWGRNTGELF
few,TRBJ2-5,TRBV2,ASSLIPDSGGETQY
many,TRBJ2-1,TRBV27,ASMFDRYNEQF
-,TRBJ2-1,TRBV2,ASSGGLAGSYNEQF
many,TRBJ2-7,TRBV12-3/TRBV12-4,ASRYRRDTTYEQY
many,TRBJ2-7,TRBV29-1,SVVSSSYEQY
-,TRBJ2-3,TRBV19,ASSPKGADTQY
-,TRBJ2-7,TRBV28,ASSATGTGDYEQY
-,TRBJ1-5,TRBV20-1,SARDPGQQRPNQPQH
few,TRBJ1-6,TRBV14,ASSQAWGDSPLH
-,TRBJ2-7,TRBV19,ASSPGTRYEQY
many,TRBJ1-1,TRBV5-1,ASSLDGREAF
many,TRBJ2-3,TRBV12-3/TRBV12-4,ASSSLRSDTQY
few,TRBJ1-2,TRBV20-1,STHGANYGYT
-,TRBJ2-3,TRBV4-2,ASSQENSGGSTDTQY
-,TRBJ1-4,TRBV4-1,ASSSNPGTANEKLF
many,TRBJ1-1,TRBV15,ATSRVVEGEAF
many,TRBJ1-2,TRBV20-1,SARERSGYT
-,TRBJ2-6,TRBV27,ASSHRASGANVLT
few,TRBJ2-7,TRBV25-1,ASSESGDISYEQY
many,TRBJ2-7,TRBV20-1,SATAGGTYEQY
many,TRBJ2-7,TRBV12-3/TRBV12-4,ASSFATGGEQY
-,TRBJ2-5,TRBV7-9,ASSSRLAGGGETQY
-,TRBJ2-1,TRBV4-2,ASEKGGTSGNEQF
few,TRBJ2-7,TRBV6-1,ASSNTGVEQY
many,TRBJ2-2,TRBV28,ASIQGWGPFANTGELF
many,TRBJ2-3,TRBV7-3,ASSDRIRTDTQY